The next 32 T cell receptor beta chains were all read from a single sample in a study of blood T cell repertoires in COVID-19 (dated by TCRdb to 2019 to 2021). The library was made by the immunoSEQ multiplex PCR assay. The table comes from immuneACCESS by way of TCRdb, which keeps in-frame sequences with V and J called. Part of the clones is missing from these tables; in studies checked, under half for an unresolved V gene and the rest for unknown reasons. Across this sample there are about 97,000 clones, with around 87% seen only once. The ten biggest clones cover 15% to 20% of the sample. Sequencing was carried out using peripheral blood. All receptors derive from a human donor in a cohort sampled during active COVID-19.

V gene TRBV24-1 combines with J gene TRBJ2-1; 7 nucleotides line up with TRBD2. Germline V lookup: CDR1 KGHDR, CDR2 SFDVKD. J gave up 4 bases and V 12 bases, and 14 bases lay outside the gene matches. The CDR3 extends over 15 amino acids. This CDR3 reads CASQPGSGYYNEQFF. Written as DNA, the CDR3 is TGTGCCTCCCAGCCAGGTAGCGGGTATTACAATGAGCAGTTCTTC.

The DNA for the CDR3 is TGCACCAGCAGCCAAGATAGGGGGGACAGGGGCGTCGAGGGGAACACTGAAGCTTTCTTT. Translating gives CTSSQDRGDRGVEGNTEAFF. The gene calls are TRBV1 and TRBJ1-1; the table's D gene call, TRBD1, was not cross checked with the DNA. TRBV1 counts as a pseudogene. The CDR3 spans 20 residues.

The chain has TRBV7-3 and TRBJ1-5; the match to TRBD1 covers 10 bases. The CDR3 is made up of 21 amino acids. V was clipped by 5 bases and J by 7 bases; unmatched bases: 26. In germline, CDR1 is SGHTA, CDR2 FQGTGA. CDR3 coding DNA: TGTGCCAGCAGCCCTCCCTGGGGACAGGGGTTTTGCCCAACTTTTGGGCAGCCCCAGCATTTT. It is translated as CASSPPWGQGFCPTFGQPQHF.

The rearrangement links TRBV4-3 to TRBJ2-5; 9 bases are a match to TRBD2. V dropped 1 base and J dropped 2; count of bases not matched to a gene: 5. Germline lookup yields CDR1 LGHNA and CDR2 YSLEER. The CDR3 is 16 amino acids. The CDR3 region has the DNA TGCGCCAGCAGCCAAGGCGCTAGCGGGGAACAAGAGACCCAGTACTTC. It translates to CASSQGASGEQETQYF.

V usage is TRBV19 and J usage is TRBJ2-7, with 11 bases aligning to TRBD1. Trimming cost V 5 bases and J 2 bases; bases outside gene matches: 8. The CDR3 extends over 16 amino acids. CDR1 LNHDA and CDR2 SQIVND come from the germline V gene (reference sequence). CDR3 sequence reads: CASSPRGQGGTYEQYF. The CDR3 coding sequence is TGTGCCAGTAGTCCCCGGGGACAGGGGGGAACCTACGAGCAGTACTTC.

This clone occurred a few times. The chain employs TRBV11-2 and TRBJ1-2; D gene unclear. V lost 3 bases, J lost 7 bases, and 18 bases lay in between. This CDR3 comprises 15 residues. The V gene's germline CDR1 is SGHAT and CDR2 FQNNGV. CDR3 in amino acids: CASSLERTPRGGYTF. CDR3 coding DNA: TGTGCCAGCAGCTTGGAAAGGACCCCACGGGGTGGCTACACCTTC.

This clone was detected a few times. Here the CDR3 reads CSELAGSEQYF. The CDR3 nucleotides are TGCAGTGAACTAGCGGGAAGCGAGCAGTACTTC. The gene calls are TRBV20-1 and TRBJ2-7; 10 bases align to TRBD2. V dropped 7 bases and J dropped 6; count of bases not matched to a gene: 3. The CDR3 covers 11 residues. Germline lookup yields CDR1 DFQATT and CDR2 SNEGSKA (reference sequence).

The V call is TRBV7-8, the J call TRBJ2-2; 9 bases map to TRBD2. In germline, CDR1 is SGHVS, CDR2 FQNEAQ. This CDR3 is built from 13 residues. Unmatched junction bases numbered 2, after V lost 11 bases and J lost 1 base. CDR3 nucleotide sequence: TGTGCCCTGACTAGCGGGAACACCGGGGAGCTGTTTTTT. Protein product: CALTSGNTGELFF.

This chain connects TRBV18 to TRBJ2-7, with D tentatively TRBD2 (5 bases). Deletions cut 3 bases from V and 0 bases from J, with 18 bases between. The germline gives CDR1 KGHSH, CDR2 LQKENI. The CDR3 length is 17 residues. The CDR3 DNA reads as TGTGCCAGCTCACCCCTCGGAGGTTGGGAAAGCTCCTACGAGCAGTACTTC. Protein: CASSPLGGWESSYEQYF.

V gene TRBV7-8 combines with J gene TRBJ1-3; D unresolved. The CDR3 length is 14 residues. The germline V gene has CDR1 SGHVS and CDR2 FQNEAQ. Trimming stripped 5 bases from V and 4 bases from J, with 12 bases between. The CDR3 DNA reads TGTGCCAGCAGCGTCGCGGGTTTCGGAAACACCATATATTTT. Translated, it gives CASSVAGFGNTIYF.

V gene TRBV19 combines with J gene TRBJ2-7; D gene ambiguous. Deletions cut 4 bases from V and 5 bases from J, with 15 bases between. The germline V gene has CDR1 LNHDA and CDR2 SQIVND (reference sequence). The CDR3 contains 14 residues. In nucleotides, the CDR3 is TGTGCCAGTAGTACCCCTTGGGCCCCGGACGAGCAGTACTTC. Its translation is CASSTPWAPDEQYF.

V gene TRBV7-6 combines with J gene TRBJ1-3, with D perhaps matching TRBD1 (5 bases). Germline V gene sequence: CDR1 SGHVS, CDR2 FNYEAQ. The V and J ends lost 1 base and 4 bases respectively, with 11 bases between them. The CDR3 totals 15 residues. The CDR3 nucleotides read TGTGCCAGCAGCTTAGAGGGGCTAGGGGGAAACACCATATATTTT. It yields the protein CASSLEGLGGNTIYF. The variable domain in full, completed from reference TRBV7-6 and TRBJ1-3, reads GAGVSQSPRYKVTKRGQDVALRCDPISGHVSLYWYRQALGQGPEFLTYFNYEAQQDKSGLPNDRFSAERPEGSISTLTIQRTEQRDSAMYRCASSLEGLGGNTIYFGEGSWLTVV.

The rearrangement uses TRBV15 and TRBJ1-5, with D perhaps TRBD1 (6 bases). This CDR3 has 15 amino acids. V shed 0 bases and J shed 6 bases, with 12 bases lying between them. Per germline, CDR1 LNHNV and CDR2 YYDKDF (reference sequence). The CDR3 DNA sequence: TGTGCCACCAGCAGAGATGCGGGGGCAGGTCAGCCCCAGCATTTT. Its translation: CATSRDAGAGQPQHF.

The chain recombines TRBV6-5 with TRBJ2-7, with 9 bases lining up with TRBD2. V lost 5 bases, J lost 3 bases, and 2 bases stayed unmatched. This CDR3 region has 13 residues. Germline lookup yields CDR1 MNHEY and CDR2 SVGAGI. The CDR3 loop reads CASSTTSGYEQYF. The CDR3 bases are TGTGCCAGCAGTACGACTAGCGGCTACGAGCAGTACTTC.

The CDR3 sequence: CASSFRLAGGDEQFF. For the CDR3, the DNA is TGTGCCAGCAGCTTTAGACTAGCGGGAGGGGATGAGCAGTTCTTC. The V and J genes are TRBV7-2 and TRBJ2-1; 14 nucleotides align to TRBD2. Germline V gene sequence: CDR1 SGHTA, CDR2 FQGNSA. After removal of 3 bases from V and 8 bases from J, the junction contained 3 bases not matched to a gene. The CDR3 extends over 15 amino acids.

This rearrangement joins TRBV5-4 to TRBJ2-7, with D maybe TRBD2 (5 bases). Deletions cut 2 bases from V and 6 bases from J, with 15 bases between. There are 14 residues in the CDR3. Germline CDR1 is SGHNT and CDR2 is YYREEE (reference sequence). The CDR3: CASSFRGTSPEQYF. In nucleotides, the CDR3 is TGTGCCAGCAGCTTTCGGGGAACCTCTCCCGAGCAGTACTTC.

The rearrangement joins TRBV4-2 to TRBJ2-7; 14 positions match TRBD2. The CDR3 sequence is 15 residues long. The V and J ends lost 4 bases and 4 bases, in that order; junction bases with no gene match: 3. Germline V CDR1 and CDR2: LGHNA, YNFKEQ. The CDR3 nucleotides read TGTGCCAGCAGCCCCCGACTAGCGGGAGGGTACGAGCAGTACTTC. This encodes CASSPRLAGGYEQYF.

This clone was counted once. The V call is TRBV5-4, the J call TRBJ2-2, with D unclear. V gave up 3 bases and J gave up 4 bases, with 13 bases separating them. CDR3 length: 15 residues. CDR1 is SGHNT and CDR2 is YYREEE in the germline V gene (reference sequence). The DNA of the CDR3 is TGTGCCAGCAGCTCCCTTCTAGGAAGCACCGGGGAGCTGTTTTTT. Protein product: CASSSLLGSTGELFF.

The V gene is TRBV3-1 (or the pseudogene TRBV3-2), the J gene TRBJ2-3; D might be TRBD2 (5 bases). The V gene lost 4 bases and the J gene lost 4 bases, with 21 bases spanning the gap. Germline V gene sequence: CDR1 LGHDT, CDR2 YNNKEL (reference sequence). This CDR3 is built from 17 residues. In nucleotides, the CDR3 is TGTGCCAGCAGCCCCGTGCCTTTACCCGAGGGCTCAGATACGCAGTATTTT. It specifies CASSPVPLPEGSDTQYF.

The V gene is TRBV5-1, the J gene TRBJ2-5; D not resolved. V was shortened by 6 bases and J by 4 bases, with 13 bases between the two germline ends. The CDR3 loop spans 13 amino acids. CDR1 is SGHRS, CDR2 YFSETQ, per germline. Here the CDR3 reads CASNGGPRETQYF. In nucleotides, the CDR3 is TGCGCCAGCAATGGTGGCCCTCGAGAGACCCAGTACTTC.

The CDR3 DNA sequence: TGTGCCAGGGGGGACAGATCTTATAATTCACCCCTCCACTTT. Protein sequence: CARGDRSYNSPLHF. The chain joins TRBV6-5 to TRBJ1-6; 7 bases are a match to TRBD1. The germline V gene has CDR1 MNHEY and CDR2 SVGAGI. The CDR3 has 14 residues. V trimming: 9 bases; J trimming: 4 bases; junction bases outside the gene matches: 6.

The V and J genes are TRBV6-1 and TRBJ2-1; D unresolved. V was shortened by 0 bases and J by 2 bases, with 8 bases between the two germline ends. CDR1 is MNHNS and CDR2 is SASEGT in the germline V gene. The CDR3 contains 15 residues. CDR3 amino acids: CASSEAARTYNEQFF. The DNA of the CDR3 is TGTGCCAGCAGTGAAGCTGCGAGGACCTACAATGAGCAGTTCTTC.

This clone was counted once. The rearrangement links TRBV28 to TRBJ1-2; D perhaps matches TRBD1 (5 bases). The CDR3 is 14 residues long. V was pared by 4 bases and J by 14 bases, with 23 bases between. Germline V gives CDR1 MDHEN, CDR2 SYDVKM. The CDR3 bases are TGTGCCAGCAGTTACCTCAGGGAGGGTGGAACGTATACCTTC. It encodes CASSYLREGGTYTF.

This clone was detected once. This chain connects TRBV18 to TRBJ2-5; 8 positions agree with TRBD2. CDR3 length: 14 residues. Germline CDR1 and CDR2: KGHSH and LQKENI. The junction had 10 bases not matched to a gene; V was cut back by 9 bases and J by 4 bases. The DNA for the CDR3 is TGTGCCAGTTCTCTGAGCGGGAGAGGAGAGACCCAGTACTTC. Translated, it gives CASSLSGRGETQYF.

The gene calls are TRBV18 and TRBJ1-3; TRBD1 might be the D (5 bases). Trimming pared 6 bases from V and 2 bases from J, leaving 11 bases between. The CDR3 loop spans 14 amino acids. CDR1 and CDR2 from the germline V gene are KGHSH and LQKENI. CDR3 protein: CASSIDSPGNTIYF. CDR3 nucleotides: TGTGCCAGCTCTATTGACAGCCCTGGAAACACCATATATTTT. The variable domain in full, with the rest retrieved from reference TRBV18 and TRBJ1-3, is NAGVMQNPRHLVRRRGQEARLRCSPMKGHSHVYWYRQLPEEGLKFMVYLQKENIIDESGMPKERFSAEFPKEGPSILRIQQVVRGDSAAYFCASSIDSPGNTIYFGEGSWLTVV.

The chain employs TRBV10-3 and TRBJ2-7; TRBD1 matches at 12 bases. The V and J ends lost 8 bases and 4 bases, in that order; junction bases with no gene match: 6. The CDR3 length is 14 residues. Per germline, CDR1 ENHRY and CDR2 SYGVKD. The CDR3 region is CAIRGGQGAYEQYF. The CDR3 coding sequence is TGTGCCATCCGGGGGGGACAGGGGGCTTACGAGCAGTACTTC.

This clone appeared a single time. V gene TRBV18 combines with J gene TRBJ2-3; 7 nucleotides match TRBD2. The CDR3 has 15 amino acids. Germline CDR1 KGHSH, CDR2 LQKENI. The V segment lost 2 bases and the J segment 6 bases; nucleotides outside the gene matches: 8. DNA of the CDR3: TGTGCCAGCTCACCAGTAGCAGCGGGAATCGATACGCAGTATTTT. Translating gives CASSPVAAGIDTQYF.

This rearrangement joins TRBV28 to TRBJ2-7; 7 bases are shared with TRBD1. Germline CDR1 reads MDHEN; CDR2 reads SYDVKM. J lost 4 bases, V lost 9 bases, and 9 bases had no gene match. The CDR3 runs to 13 residues. The CDR3 reads CASTYGTDYEQYF. CDR3 nucleotides: TGTGCCAGTACTTACGGGACAGATTACGAGCAGTACTTC. Using reference TRBV28 and TRBJ2-7 for the parts outside the CDR3, the full variable domain is DVKVTQSSRYLVKRTGEKVFLECVQDMDHENMFWYRQDPGLGLRLIYFSYDVKMKEKGDIPEGYSVSREKKERFSLILESASTNQTSMYLCASTYGTDYEQYFGPGTRLTVT.

The J gene is TRBJ2-1, the V gene TRBV28, with D perhaps matching TRBD2 (6 bases). Germline-derived CDR1 and CDR2 are MDHEN and SYDVKM. The germline V and J ends were trimmed by 8 bases and 8 bases, with 22 bases remaining between them. The CDR3 has 15 amino acids. This chain's CDR3 is CASRVGSLSRDEQFF. In DNA, the CDR3 is TGTGCCAGCCGGGTCGGGAGTCTGAGTCGTGATGAGCAGTTCTTC.

The chain recombines TRBV9 with TRBJ2-1, with a possible D match to TRBD1 (6 bases). V was pared by 0 bases and J by 15 bases, with 13 bases between. Germline assignment: CDR1 SGDLS and CDR2 YYNGEE. This CDR3 region has 12 residues. CDR3 protein: CASSVAAGVLFF. The CDR3 DNA sequence: TGTGCCAGCAGCGTAGCGGCAGGGGTCCTGTTCTTC.

CDR3 protein: CASSGQGLTGELFF. The CDR3, as DNA: TGTGCCAGCAGTGGACAGGGATTGACCGGGGAGCTGTTTTTT. The J gene is TRBJ2-2, the V gene TRBV6-2 or TRBV6-3; 8 nucleotides align to TRBD1. This CDR3 contains 14 residues. In germline, CDR1 is MNHEY, CDR2 SVGEGT. J lost 5 bases, V lost 5 bases, and 4 bases had no gene match.

V gene TRBV14 combines with J gene TRBJ1-1; TRBD1 aligns across 7 bases. The CDR3 consists of 13 residues. Unmatched junction bases numbered 6, after V lost 1 base and J lost 10 bases. Germline CDR1 is SGHDN and CDR2 is FVKESK. CDR3 bases: TGTGCCAGCAGCCAAGTTCAGGGGGTCGGAGCTTTCTTT. Protein: CASSQVQGVGAFF. Complete variable domain (other parts from reference TRBV14 and TRBJ1-1): EAGVTQFPSHSVIEKGQTVTLRCDPISGHDNLYWYRRVMGKEIKFLLHFVKESKQDESGMPNNRFLAERTGGTYSTLKVQPAELEDSGVYFCASSQVQGVGAFFGQGTRLTVV.